A single T cell receptor beta chain is shown here with its context. The data derive from a study of blood T cells in healthy people across ages. This CDR3 contains 15 residues. V lost 4 bases, J lost 0 bases, and 12 bases lay in between. Germline CDR1 is MGHRA and CDR2 is YSYEKL. Through a sample-barcoded 5' primer and a J-beta primer mix, a second PCR was run for roughly 6 to 12 cycles. TCRdb independently ran MiXCR on the 5' RACE reads; one entry per CDR3 protein. The table shows 800,000 or so distinct CDR3 sequences, with just under 25% occurring only once. These data also formed part of another study, on T cells of mothers and their children.

The sample comprised blood. The chain employs TRBV4-1 and TRBJ1-2; possibly TRBD1 for D (6 bases). The receptor comes from a boy between 10 and 17 years old in good health. CDR3 DNA: TGCGCCAGCAGCCCTAAAGGGGGGTCTAACTATGGCTACACCTTC. Translating it yields CASSPKGGSNYGYTF.